What follows are 14 T cell receptor beta chains derived from one specimen sequenced in a study of shared clonotypes between healthy human individuals. Profiled with immunoSEQ multiplex PCR; TCRdb holds only in-frame clones, not every one. The table shows millions of clones, with roughly nine tenths occurring only once. Sequencing was done on a sample of naive CD4+ T cells sorted from blood. Subset noted: CD45RA+ positively selected. Receptors originate from a man younger than 35 in good health.

V gene TRBV18 combines with J gene TRBJ1-4; 7 bases line up with TRBD1. Trimming at V came to 0 bases and at J to 8 bases, leaving 6 bases not matched to a gene. The CDR3 has 15 amino acids. Germline CDR1 is KGHSH and CDR2 is LQKENI. The CDR3 DNA is TGTGCCAGCTCACCACCGTCAGGGGGGAGAGAAAAACTGTTTTTT. Its translation: CASSPPSGGREKLFF.

This clone is a singleton in its sample. V gene TRBV11-2 combines with J gene TRBJ2-3, with D perhaps given as TRBD1 or TRBD2 (5 bases each). This CDR3 has 14 amino acids. The V end was cut by 4 bases, the J end by 4 bases, with 12 bases between. The V gene's germline CDR1 is SGHAT and CDR2 FQNNGV. CDR3 DNA: TGTGCCAGCAGCTCGGGATGGGGCGCAGATACGCAGTATTTT. It specifies CASSSGWGADTQYF.

The chain recombines TRBV6-5 with TRBJ2-1, with TRBD2 matching over 8 bases. Germline CDR1 and CDR2: MNHEY and SVGAGI. The CDR3 length is 15 residues. V shed 6 bases and J 3 bases; nucleotides not matched to a gene: 7. CDR3: CASSSTGGVYNEQFF. The CDR3 nucleotides are TGTGCCAGCAGCTCCACCGGGGGGGTCTACAATGAGCAGTTCTTC.

The chain links TRBV7-2 to TRBJ2-2; 8 nucleotides align to TRBD1. The CDR3 is 15 amino acids. Germline V gene lookup returns CDR1 SGHTA and CDR2 FQGNSA. The V gene end was trimmed by 7 bases and the J gene end by 3 bases; junction bases not matched to a gene: 7. The CDR3: CASTAGQGDTGELFF. The CDR3, as DNA: TGTGCCAGCACCGCCGGACAGGGAGACACCGGGGAGCTGTTTTTT.

This chain joins TRBV19 and TRBJ2-2; D possibly corresponds to TRBD1 (6 bases). Germline values: CDR1 LNHDA, CDR2 SQIVND (reference sequence). The CDR3 is 14 residues long. Trimming took 6 bases from V and 3 from J, leaving 11 bases between them. The CDR3 loop reads CASRNAGDTGELFF. The CDR3, as DNA: TGTGCCAGTAGAAACGCAGGGGACACCGGGGAGCTGTTTTTT.

This clone was seen once. The same CDR3 also results from other DNA sequences found in this sample. This chain joins TRBV5-6 and TRBJ2-5; 7 bases match TRBD1. Looked up from germline, CDR1 is SGHDT and CDR2 is YYEEEE. Trimming took 0 bases from V and 6 from J; bases not matched to a gene: 5. The CDR3 loop spans 14 amino acids. The CDR3 loop reads CASSLDRGRQTQYF. CDR3 nucleotides: TGTGCCAGCAGCTTGGACAGGGGCAGGCAGACCCAGTACTTC. The full variable domain, in which reference TRBV5-6 and TRBJ2-5 provide the parts outside the CDR3, is DAGVTQSPTHLIKTRGQQVTLRCSPKSGHDTVSWYQQALGQGPQFIFQYYEEEERQRGNFPDRFSGHQFPNYSSELNVNALLLGDSALYLCASSLDRGRQTQYFGPGTRLLVL.

The chain is built from TRBV19 and TRBJ2-3; the D gene could be TRBD1 or TRBD2 (6 bases each). This CDR3 contains 16 residues. The germline V gene has CDR1 LNHDA and CDR2 SQIVND (reference sequence). V was cut by 0 bases and J by 2 bases, with 12 bases left in between. The CDR3 coding sequence is TGTGCCAGTAGTATAGACGTTGGGGGGCTCACAGATACGCAGTATTTT. Protein product: CASSIDVGGLTDTQYF. Full variable domain (rest looked up from reference TRBV19 and TRBJ2-3): DGGITQSPKYLFRKEGQNVTLSCEQNLNHDAMYWYRQDPGQGLRLIYYSQIVNDFQKGDIAEGYSVSREKKESFPLTVTSAQKNPTAFYLCASSIDVGGLTDTQYFGPGTRLTVL.

This sequence joins TRBV7-2 and TRBJ2-3; D gene unclear. Between the trimmed V and J ends, which lost 6 bases and 7 bases, there was a span of 14 bases. Germline CDR1 SGHTA, CDR2 FQGNSA. CDR3 length: 13 amino acids. CDR3 sequence: CASRRRSGYTQYF. In nucleotides, the CDR3 is TGTGCCAGCAGGCGGCGCTCGGGTTATACGCAGTATTTT.

The chain is built from TRBV5-6 and TRBJ1-2; possibly TRBD1 for D (6 bases). The CDR3 is 16 amino acids. Germline-derived CDR1 and CDR2 are SGHDT and YYEEEE. V lost 5 bases and J 5 bases, leaving 22 bases between the germline ends. DNA of the CDR3: TGTGCCAGCAGTGCGGGTGGGGGCAGCCCGAAATATGGCTACACCTTC. Protein product: CASSAGGGSPKYGYTF.

This clone was observed once. The sample has other DNA sequences that encode this CDR3 too. The chain carries TRBV6-5 and TRBJ1-5; D not resolved. Between the trimmed V and J ends, which lost 5 bases and 4 bases, there was a span of 12 bases. CDR1 and CDR2 (germline): MNHEY, SVGAGI. The CDR3 consists of 14 residues. The CDR3 region has the DNA TGTGCCAGCAGTGGAGCAGGTTTTAATCAGCCCCAGCATTTT. Encoded protein: CASSGAGFNQPQHF.

To note about this clone: Other nucleotide sequences in the sample specify the same CDR3. The chain has TRBV18 and TRBJ1-1, with D possibly matching TRBD1 (6 bases). This CDR3 has 14 amino acids. CDR1 is KGHSH and CDR2 is LQKENI in the germline V gene. Trimming took 2 bases from V and 2 from J, leaving 9 bases between them. The CDR3 nucleotides read TGTGCCAGCTCACCATCAGGGACAAACACTGAAGCTTTCTTT. It codes for CASSPSGTNTEAFF. The entire variable domain, with the rest obtained from reference TRBV18 and TRBJ1-1, is as follows: NAGVMQNPRHLVRRRGQEARLRCSPMKGHSHVYWYRQLPEEGLKFMVYLQKENIIDESGMPKERFSAEFPKEGPSILRIQQVVRGDSAAYFCASSPSGTNTEAFFGQGTRLTVV.

This chain links TRBV2 with TRBJ2-3; D unresolved. Germline CDR1 SNHLY, CDR2 FYNNEI. Trimming took off 1 base at V and 2 bases at J, with 13 bases between the two ends. The CDR3 spans 16 residues. This chain's CDR3 is CASSEGARSTTDTQYF. The CDR3 DNA follows: TGTGCCAGCAGTGAAGGGGCGCGGTCAACCACAGATACGCAGTATTTT.

J is TRBJ2-5 and V is TRBV18; D call uncertain. The V end was cut by 5 bases, the J end by 3 bases, with 10 bases between. Germline CDR1 is KGHSH and CDR2 is LQKENI. The CDR3 spans 13 residues. CDR3 in amino acids: CASSAGSKETQYF. The CDR3 nucleotides are TGTGCCAGCTCAGCCGGGTCCAAAGAGACCCAGTACTTC.

The rearrangement links TRBV25-1 to TRBJ2-3; either TRBD1 or TRBD2 may supply D (9 bases each). This CDR3 has 16 residues. V shed 6 bases and J shed 2 bases, with 18 bases lying between them. The germline gives CDR1 MGHDK, CDR2 SYGVNS. In DNA, the CDR3 is TGTGCCAGCAGCGCGGGGGGGACAGGGCTCACAGATACGCAGTATTTT. The encoded protein is CASSAGGTGLTDTQYF.